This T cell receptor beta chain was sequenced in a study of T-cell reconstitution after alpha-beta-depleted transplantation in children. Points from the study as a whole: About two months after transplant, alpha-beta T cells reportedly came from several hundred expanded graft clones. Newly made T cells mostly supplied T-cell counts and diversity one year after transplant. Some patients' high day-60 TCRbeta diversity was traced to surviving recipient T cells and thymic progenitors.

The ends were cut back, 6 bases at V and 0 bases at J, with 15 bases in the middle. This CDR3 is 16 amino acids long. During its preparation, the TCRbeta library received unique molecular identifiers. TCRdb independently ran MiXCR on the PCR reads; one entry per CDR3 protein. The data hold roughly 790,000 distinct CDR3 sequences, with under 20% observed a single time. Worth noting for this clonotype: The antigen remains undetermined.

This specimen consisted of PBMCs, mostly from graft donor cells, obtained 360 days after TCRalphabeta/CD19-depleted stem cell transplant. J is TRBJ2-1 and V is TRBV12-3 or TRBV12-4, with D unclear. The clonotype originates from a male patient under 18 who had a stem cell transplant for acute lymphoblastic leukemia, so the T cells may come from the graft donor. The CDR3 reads CASSLLRTSSYNEQFF. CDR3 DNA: TGTGCCAGCAGCCTCTTACGTACCAGCTCCTACAATGAGCAGTTCTTC.